This section outlines one T cell receptor beta chain sequence together with its context. The data are from a study of cytomegalovirus exposure and HLA in healthy donors. V dropped 4 bases and J dropped 2; count of bases not matched to a gene: 3. CDR1 and CDR2 (germline): SGHRS, YFSETQ. This CDR3 spans 14 amino acids. The study ran its PCR with 60 Vbeta and 13 Jbeta primers. Sequenced by immunoSEQ multiplex PCR; TCRdb stores in-frame clones only, minus some. Of 75,000 to 100,000 clones listed, around 73% are singletons. This TCR came from a man aged 40-49 years in good health and CMV-seronegative. This chain uses TRBV5-1 with TRBJ1-3; 7 positions match TRBD1. The specimen sequenced was PBMCs. CDR3 sequence: CASSLGQTGNTIYF. Written as DNA, the CDR3 is TGCGCCAGCAGCCTGGGACAGACTGGAAACACCATATATTTT.